A selection of T cell receptor beta chains follows, all from one sample in a study of vaccination effects on CD4 cells after COVID-19. The repertoire was sequenced with immunoSEQ multiplex PCR; TCRdb's copy has only in-frame clones and lacks some. In the table there are some 30,000 clones, roughly 60% of which are singletons. No antigen has been identified for these receptors. Specimen: CD4+ T cells from PBMCs cultured with SARS-CoV-2 spike peptides, collected after COVID-19 vaccination. The origin of the receptors is a human donor who received a COVID-19 vaccine. The CDR3 runs from the conserved cysteine through the conserved F or W. The order of the fields is D gene, V gene, clone size, J gene, CDR3 DNA, CDR3 protein. The D gene is left open where the match is weak. Rows may omit the clone size; those that give it use once, few, many or a size class.

d_call: .; v_call: TRBV20-1; clone_size: .; j_call: TRBJ1-1; cdr3_nt: TGCAGTGCTATTGGTTCGAAAGCTTTCTTT; cdr3_aa: CSAIGSKAFF
d_call: .; v_call: TRBV20-1; clone_size: .; j_call: TRBJ2-6; cdr3_nt: TGCAGTGCTAGTACAGGCCCCTCTGGGGCCAACGTCCTGACTTTC; cdr3_aa: CSASTGPSGANVLTF
d_call: .; v_call: TRBV28; clone_size: few; j_call: TRBJ1-5; cdr3_nt: TGTGCCAGCAGTTTATTGACGGGCAGCAATCAGCCCCAGCATTTT; cdr3_aa: CASSLLTGSNQPQHF
d_call: TRBD2; v_call: TRBV13; clone_size: .; j_call: TRBJ2-5; cdr3_nt: TGTGCCAGCAACCGACTAGCGGAGAGTACCGTGGAGACCCAGTACTTC; cdr3_aa: CASNRLAESTVETQYF
d_call: .; v_call: TRBV6-2/TRBV6-3; clone_size: .; j_call: TRBJ2-5; cdr3_nt: TGTGCCAGCAGTTACAGAGAGACCCAGTACTTC; cdr3_aa: CASSYRETQYF
d_call: .; v_call: TRBV18; clone_size: .; j_call: TRBJ1-5; cdr3_nt: TGTGCCAGCTCACCACCTGGTCGAGCTGGCAATCAGCCCCAGCATTTT; cdr3_aa: CASSPPGRAGNQPQHF
d_call: .; v_call: TRBV2; clone_size: .; j_call: TRBJ1-2; cdr3_nt: TGTGCCAGCAAGAGGCAGGGATTAGACTATGGCTACACCTTC; cdr3_aa: CASKRQGLDYGYTF
d_call: .; v_call: TRBV30; clone_size: .; j_call: TRBJ1-2; cdr3_nt: TGTGCCTGGAGTGTACAGGACTATGGCTACACCTTC; cdr3_aa: CAWSVQDYGYTF
d_call: .; v_call: TRBV3-1/TRBV3-2; clone_size: .; j_call: TRBJ1-1; cdr3_nt: TGTGCCAGCAGGAGTCATCCGGGACTCATGAACACTGAAGCTTTCTTT; cdr3_aa: CASRSHPGLMNTEAFF
d_call: .; v_call: TRBV12-2; clone_size: .; j_call: TRBJ1-1; cdr3_nt: TGTGCAAGTCGCTTAGTGGCAGGGGCACGAAACACTGAAGCTTTCTTT; cdr3_aa: CASRLVAGARNTEAFF
d_call: .; v_call: TRBV10-3; clone_size: .; j_call: TRBJ2-1; cdr3_nt: TGTGCCATCAGGAACGAAGGGGATGAGCAGTTCTTC; cdr3_aa: CAIRNEGDEQFF
d_call: .; v_call: TRBV29-1; clone_size: few; j_call: TRBJ1-2; cdr3_nt: TGCAGCGTCCGCGGGATCTCCTATGGCTACACCTTC; cdr3_aa: CSVRGISYGYTF
d_call: TRBD1; v_call: TRBV10-1; clone_size: .; j_call: TRBJ1-1; cdr3_nt: TGCGCCAGCAGTCGGACAGGGACTTTGAACACTGAAGCTTTCTTT; cdr3_aa: CASSRTGTLNTEAFF
d_call: .; v_call: TRBV5-1; clone_size: .; j_call: TRBJ1-3; cdr3_nt: TGCGCCAGCAGCTCTCAGGGACCTATCTCTGGAAACACCATATATTTT; cdr3_aa: CASSSQGPISGNTIYF
d_call: .; v_call: TRBV19; clone_size: .; j_call: TRBJ1-4; cdr3_nt: TGTGCCAGTATGGGATTGGGCGGAAAACTGTTTTTT; cdr3_aa: CASMGLGGKLFF
d_call: .; v_call: TRBV5-4; clone_size: .; j_call: TRBJ1-1; cdr3_nt: TGTGCCAGCAGCTTCGCAGGGAGATACACTGAAGCTTTCTTT; cdr3_aa: CASSFAGRYTEAFF
d_call: .; v_call: TRBV11-2; clone_size: .; j_call: TRBJ1-1; cdr3_nt: TGTGCCAGCAGCCCTTGGGGGGGGCGGACTGAAGCTTTCTTT; cdr3_aa: CASSPWGGRTEAFF
d_call: .; v_call: TRBV20-1; clone_size: .; j_call: TRBJ2-7; cdr3_nt: TGCAGTGCTAACGCGGACAGCGAGCAGTACTTC; cdr3_aa: CSANADSEQYF
d_call: TRBD2; v_call: TRBV7-2; clone_size: few; j_call: TRBJ2-1; cdr3_nt: TGTGCCAGCAGCCACCGAGGGTTGCGGGGGACCAATGAGCAGTTCTTC; cdr3_aa: CASSHRGLRGTNEQFF
d_call: .; v_call: TRBV6-6; clone_size: few; j_call: TRBJ2-4; cdr3_nt: TGTGCCAGCAGTACCCCCGAGCTTCAAAACATTCAGTACTTC; cdr3_aa: CASSTPELQNIQYF
d_call: .; v_call: TRBV5-6; clone_size: .; j_call: TRBJ2-5; cdr3_nt: TGTGCCAGCAGCTTGGCAAGAGGGGCGGGAGAGACCCAGTACTTC; cdr3_aa: CASSLARGAGETQYF
d_call: TRBD1; v_call: TRBV7-9; clone_size: once; j_call: TRBJ1-4; cdr3_nt: TGTGCCAGCAGCATAGGACAGGGAAGGGAAAAACTGTTTTTT; cdr3_aa: CASSIGQGREKLFF
d_call: .; v_call: TRBV10-2; clone_size: once; j_call: TRBJ2-6; cdr3_nt: TGCGCCAGCAGTCGGGGGCCGATGGTCTCTGGGGCCAACGTCCTGACTTTC; cdr3_aa: CASSRGPMVSGANVLTF
d_call: .; v_call: TRBV6-5; clone_size: .; j_call: TRBJ1-2; cdr3_nt: TGTGCCAGCAGGCTGACAGAGAACTATGGCTACACCTTC; cdr3_aa: CASRLTENYGYTF
d_call: .; v_call: TRBV6-6; clone_size: medium-sized; j_call: TRBJ1-2; cdr3_nt: TGTGCCAGCACTCTAAACGGAGGGGGGTTGGATGGCTACACCTTC; cdr3_aa: CASTLNGGGLDGYTF
d_call: TRBD1; v_call: TRBV3-1/TRBV3-2; clone_size: few; j_call: TRBJ1-1; cdr3_nt: TGTGCCAGCAGCCAAGATTTGGTAGGGGACAGGGGGCCAGCTTTCTTT; cdr3_aa: CASSQDLVGDRGPAFF
d_call: .; v_call: TRBV10-1; clone_size: .; j_call: TRBJ1-3; cdr3_nt: TGCGCCAGCTCGAGTGCCCACTCTGGAAACACCATATATTTT; cdr3_aa: CASSSAHSGNTIYF
d_call: .; v_call: TRBV3-1/TRBV3-2; clone_size: .; j_call: TRBJ1-6; cdr3_nt: TGTGCCAGCAGCCAGGGTCCAGGGAATAATTCACCCCTCCACTTT; cdr3_aa: CASSQGPGNNSPLHF
d_call: TRBD1; v_call: TRBV7-9; clone_size: few; j_call: TRBJ2-5; cdr3_nt: TGTGCCAGCAGTAAAGGGACAGTGCAAGAGACCCAGTACTTC; cdr3_aa: CASSKGTVQETQYF
d_call: TRBD2; v_call: TRBV5-4; clone_size: .; j_call: TRBJ2-7; cdr3_nt: TGTGCCAGCAGCTTGAGACTAGCGCAGTCCTACGAGCAGTACTTC; cdr3_aa: CASSLRLAQSYEQYF
d_call: .; v_call: TRBV1; clone_size: .; j_call: TRBJ2-3; cdr3_nt: TGCACCAGCAGCCAAGCCAAGGCTAGTCCCGCAGATACGCAGTATTTT; cdr3_aa: CTSSQAKASPADTQYF
d_call: .; v_call: TRBV29-1; clone_size: .; j_call: TRBJ2-7; cdr3_nt: TGCAGCGGCCAGGGGACCAACTACGAGCAGTACTTC; cdr3_aa: CSGQGTNYEQYF
d_call: TRBD1; v_call: TRBV7-2; clone_size: once; j_call: TRBJ1-1; cdr3_nt: TGTGCCAGCAGTATAGCCGGGACAGGGGTTTCCACTGAAGCTTTCTTT; cdr3_aa: CASSIAGTGVSTEAFF
d_call: .; v_call: TRBV5-6; clone_size: .; j_call: TRBJ1-2; cdr3_nt: TGTGCCAGCAGCTTTTTCGGGGAGAGTAACTATGGCTACACCTTC; cdr3_aa: CASSFFGESNYGYTF
d_call: .; v_call: TRBV4-1; clone_size: few; j_call: TRBJ2-7; cdr3_nt: TGCGCCAGCAGCCAAGTCACCGGCTTCTTTTCCTCCTCCTACGAGCAGTACTTC; cdr3_aa: CASSQVTGFFSSSYEQYF
d_call: .; v_call: TRBV2; clone_size: .; j_call: TRBJ2-1; cdr3_nt: TGTGCCAGCGATCCTAGTGATCCTTACAATGAGCAGTTCTTC; cdr3_aa: CASDPSDPYNEQFF
d_call: .; v_call: TRBV3-1/TRBV3-2; clone_size: .; j_call: TRBJ1-1; cdr3_nt: TGTGCCAGCAGCCAAGATGTTGGCCGCGGTTCTTCCGCTGAAGCTTTCTTT; cdr3_aa: CASSQDVGRGSSAEAFF
d_call: TRBD2; v_call: TRBV6-1; clone_size: .; j_call: TRBJ2-2; cdr3_nt: TGTGCCAGCAGTGAACTAGCGGGGGGGCCCGGGGAGCTGTTTTTT; cdr3_aa: CASSELAGGPGELFF
d_call: TRBD1; v_call: TRBV6-5; clone_size: .; j_call: TRBJ2-1; cdr3_nt: TGTGCCAGCAGATTGCTCCAGACAGGGATGATTGAGCAGTTCTTC; cdr3_aa: CASRLLQTGMIEQFF
d_call: .; v_call: TRBV4-2; clone_size: few; j_call: TRBJ1-1; cdr3_nt: TGTGCCAGCAGCCAAGGCGTCAGTTTGAACACTGAAGCTTTCTTT; cdr3_aa: CASSQGVSLNTEAFF
d_call: TRBD1; v_call: TRBV6-6; clone_size: .; j_call: TRBJ1-4; cdr3_nt: TGTGCCAGCAGCCGAACTTTGACAGGGGTGGCTAATGAAAAACTGTTTTTT; cdr3_aa: CASSRTLTGVANEKLFF
d_call: .; v_call: TRBV5-1; clone_size: .; j_call: TRBJ2-3; cdr3_nt: TGCGCCACATACCCCCAGCCCAGGAGAACAGATACGCAGTATTTT; cdr3_aa: CATYPQPRRTDTQYF